Listed below are T cell receptor beta chains from one sample, sequenced in a study of shared clonotypes between healthy human individuals. Clones were read by immunoSEQ multiplex PCR, and TCRdb kept only the in-frame ones, dropping some. The sample lists a few million clones, roughly 95% seen once, with around 0.13% in the top ten. Sequenced sample: naive CD4+ T cells sorted from blood. These receptor sequences come from a man in his late teens or twenties in good health. Each CDR3 is given with its conserved first and last residue.

len: 11
j_gene: TRBJ2-5
v_gene: TRBV18
CDR3aa: CASSPGGTQYF

len: 13
j_gene: TRBJ2-7
v_gene: TRBV4-3
CDR3aa: CASSQDTIYEQYF

len: 17
j_gene: TRBJ2-1
v_gene: TRBV27
CDR3aa: CASSRIGTSGGHNEQFF

len: 14
j_gene: TRBJ1-5
v_gene: TRBV4-1
CDR3aa: CASSQSTPVGPQHF

len: 15
j_gene: TRBJ1-6
v_gene: TRBV28
CDR3aa: CASTGDGSPSSPLHF

len: 18
j_gene: TRBJ1-3
v_gene: TRBV9
CDR3aa: CASSDPESGYSSGNTIYF

len: 14
j_gene: TRBJ1-1
v_gene: TRBV25-1
CDR3aa: CASSDPGTALSAFF

len: 13
j_gene: TRBJ2-2
v_gene: TRBV29-1
CDR3aa: CSVTGLNTGELFF

len: 15
j_gene: TRBJ2-7
v_gene: TRBV5-1
CDR3aa: CASSFTGGSAYEQYF

len: 14
j_gene: TRBJ2-2
v_gene: TRBV2
CDR3aa: CASKQRVGTGELFF

len: 14
j_gene: TRBJ1-6
v_gene: TRBV25-1
CDR3aa: CASSVRDRASPLHF

len: 13
j_gene: TRBJ2-7
v_gene: TRBV28
CDR3aa: CASSLDRAYEQYF

len: 12
j_gene: TRBJ1-2
v_gene: TRBV29-1
CDR3aa: CSVEVGGYGYTF

len: 12
j_gene: TRBJ2-7
v_gene: TRBV2
CDR3aa: CAAGPEVYEQYF

len: 13
j_gene: TRBJ1-2
v_gene: TRBV29-1
CDR3aa: CSVEVGTENGYTF

len: 15
j_gene: TRBJ1-4
v_gene: TRBV5-6
CDR3aa: CASSLPGRTNEKLFF

len: 15
j_gene: TRBJ2-7
v_gene: TRBV10-3
CDR3aa: CAISESTGVPYEQYF

len: 14
j_gene: TRBJ1-4
v_gene: TRBV2
CDR3aa: CASSEVSRGEKLFF

len: 16
j_gene: TRBJ1-2
v_gene: TRBV15
CDR3aa: CATSRARAPRTDGYTF

len: 15
j_gene: TRBJ2-3
v_gene: TRBV19
CDR3aa: CASSIGTGTTDTQYF

len: 17
j_gene: TRBJ2-3
v_gene: TRBV1
CDR3aa: CTSSHLLGLGPRDTQYF

len: 12
j_gene: TRBJ2-7
v_gene: TRBV6-9
CDR3aa: CANIPNAYEQYF

len: 14
j_gene: TRBJ2-2
v_gene: TRBV7-2
CDR3aa: CASSQAPATGELFF

len: 15
j_gene: TRBJ2-7
v_gene: TRBV5-4
CDR3aa: CASSFGVFVDYEQYF

len: 14
j_gene: TRBJ2-7
v_gene: TRBV7-2
CDR3aa: CASSTRGLGYEQYF

len: 16
j_gene: TRBJ2-5
v_gene: TRBV5-4
CDR3aa: CASSPEGLLAAETQYF

len: 11
j_gene: TRBJ2-7
v_gene: TRBV20-1
CDR3aa: CSAGAVTEQYF

len: 14
j_gene: TRBJ2-5
v_gene: TRBV28
CDR3aa: CASSKSGLGETQYF

len: 15
j_gene: TRBJ1-6
v_gene: TRBV19
CDR3aa: CASSDFRGLGSPLHF

len: 15
j_gene: TRBJ2-2
v_gene: TRBV2
CDR3aa: CAIPREREDTGELFF

len: 14
j_gene: TRBJ2-7
v_gene: TRBV10-1
CDR3aa: CASSESGGPYEQYF

len: 15
j_gene: TRBJ2-7
v_gene: TRBV5-8
CDR3aa: CASSLGWDRANEQYF

len: 14
j_gene: TRBJ2-1
v_gene: TRBV10-1
CDR3aa: CASSARTAYNEQFF

len: 16
j_gene: TRBJ1-1
v_gene: TRBV5-1
CDR3aa: CASSLEQGSVNTEAFF

len: 16
j_gene: TRBJ2-2
v_gene: TRBV11-2
CDR3aa: CASSLLTAALTGELFF

len: 12
j_gene: TRBJ1-2
v_gene: TRBV10-3
CDR3aa: CAISESSNGYTF

len: 14
j_gene: TRBJ2-1
v_gene: TRBV28
CDR3aa: CASSLTDLQNEQFF

len: 15
j_gene: TRBJ1-4
v_gene: TRBV19
CDR3aa: CASSITGTGNEKLFF

len: 15
j_gene: TRBJ2-1
v_gene: TRBV11-2
CDR3aa: CASSTTSGGYNEQFF

len: 15
j_gene: TRBJ1-2
v_gene: TRBV19
CDR3aa: CASSPGTGSNYGYTF

len: 14
j_gene: TRBJ2-5
v_gene: TRBV5-1
CDR3aa: CASSPRGFQETQYF

len: 15
j_gene: TRBJ2-7
v_gene: TRBV11-2
CDR3aa: CASSLRAGTPYEQYF

len: 14
j_gene: TRBJ1-1
v_gene: TRBV18
CDR3aa: CASSLRDGNTEAFF

len: 14
j_gene: TRBJ2-7
v_gene: TRBV5-5
CDR3aa: CASNLVQGPYEQYF

len: 13
j_gene: TRBJ1-2
v_gene: TRBV18
CDR3aa: CASSPQGEYGYTF